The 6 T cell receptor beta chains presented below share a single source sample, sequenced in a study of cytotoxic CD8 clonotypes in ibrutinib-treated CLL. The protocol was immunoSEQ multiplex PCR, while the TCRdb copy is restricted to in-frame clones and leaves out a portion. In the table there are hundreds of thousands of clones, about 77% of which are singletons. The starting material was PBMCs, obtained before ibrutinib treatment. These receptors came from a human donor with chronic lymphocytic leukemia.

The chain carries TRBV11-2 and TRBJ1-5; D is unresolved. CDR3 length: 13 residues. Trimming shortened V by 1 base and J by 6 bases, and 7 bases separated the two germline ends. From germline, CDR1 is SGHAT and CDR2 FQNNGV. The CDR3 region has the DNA TGTGCCAGCAGCTTAGCTCCGGGTCAGCCCCAGCATTTT. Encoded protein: CASSLAPGQPQHF.

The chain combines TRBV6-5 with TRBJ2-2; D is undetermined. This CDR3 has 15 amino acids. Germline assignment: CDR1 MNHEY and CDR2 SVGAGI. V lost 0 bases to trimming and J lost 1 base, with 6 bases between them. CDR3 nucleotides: TGTGCCAGCAGTTACTCGGGGTGGAACACCGGGGAGCTGTTTTTT. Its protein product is CASSYSGWNTGELFF.

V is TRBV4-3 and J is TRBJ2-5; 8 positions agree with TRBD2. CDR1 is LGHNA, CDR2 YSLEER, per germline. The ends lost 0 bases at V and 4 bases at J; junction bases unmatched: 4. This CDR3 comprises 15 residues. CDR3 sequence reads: CASSQDPGGRETQYF. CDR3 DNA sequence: TGCGCCAGCAGCCAAGACCCGGGGGGGCGAGAGACCCAGTACTTC.

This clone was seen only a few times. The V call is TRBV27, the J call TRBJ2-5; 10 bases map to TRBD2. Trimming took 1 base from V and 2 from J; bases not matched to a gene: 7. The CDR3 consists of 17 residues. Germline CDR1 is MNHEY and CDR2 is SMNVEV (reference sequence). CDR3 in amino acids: CASSLFSVAGGQETQYF. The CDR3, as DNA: TGTGCCAGCAGTTTATTTTCTGTAGCGGGAGGTCAAGAGACCCAGTACTTC.

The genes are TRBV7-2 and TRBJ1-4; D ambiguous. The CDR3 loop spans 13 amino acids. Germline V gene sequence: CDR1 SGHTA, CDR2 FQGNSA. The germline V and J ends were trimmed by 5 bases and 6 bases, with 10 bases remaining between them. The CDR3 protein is CASSIGRDEKLFF. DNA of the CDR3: TGTGCCAGCAGCATCGGACGGGATGAAAAACTGTTTTTT.

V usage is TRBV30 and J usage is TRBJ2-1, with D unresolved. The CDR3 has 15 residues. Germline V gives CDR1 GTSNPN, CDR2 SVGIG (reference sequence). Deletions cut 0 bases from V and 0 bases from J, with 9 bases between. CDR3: CAWSVGQSSYNEQFF. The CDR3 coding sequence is TGTGCCTGGAGTGTTGGCCAGAGCTCCTACAATGAGCAGTTCTTC.